Described below is a single T cell receptor beta chain sequence and its context. This sample is drawn from a study of blood T cells in healthy people across ages. Combining a sample-barcoded 5' primer with a J-beta primer mix, a second PCR ran for about 7 to 11 cycles. Each cDNA molecule received a tag from a template-switch adaptor that had 12 random nucleotides. From the 5' RACE reads, TCRdb called clonotypes with MiXCR, one entry per CDR3 protein. The sample holds fewer than 1 million distinct CDR3 sequences, under 45% seen once. The CDR3 has 13 residues. The V end lost 8 bases, the J end lost 7 bases, and 17 bases lay between the germline ends. Germline V gene sequence: CDR1 SEHNR, CDR2 FQNEAQ (reference sequence).

Material: blood. V is TRBV7-9 and J is TRBJ2-5, with D possibly matching TRBD2 (5 bases). This clonotype originated in a man aged 60-69 years in good health. The CDR3 region is CASSPGELGTQYF. DNA of the CDR3: TGTGCCAGCTCCCCCGGGGAACTCGGGACCCAGTACTTC.